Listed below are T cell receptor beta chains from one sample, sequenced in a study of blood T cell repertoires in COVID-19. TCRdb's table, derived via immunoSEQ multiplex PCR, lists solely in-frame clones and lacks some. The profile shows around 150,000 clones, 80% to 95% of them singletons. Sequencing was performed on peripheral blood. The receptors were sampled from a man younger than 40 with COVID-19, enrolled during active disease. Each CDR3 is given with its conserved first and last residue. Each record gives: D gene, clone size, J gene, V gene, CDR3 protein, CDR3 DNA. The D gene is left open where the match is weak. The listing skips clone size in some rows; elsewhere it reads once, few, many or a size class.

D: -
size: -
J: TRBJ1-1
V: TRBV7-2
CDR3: CASSSEGTWGTEAFF
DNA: TGTGCCAGCAGCTCCGAAGGGACATGGGGGACTGAAGCTTTCTTT

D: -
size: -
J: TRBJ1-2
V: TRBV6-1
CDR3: CASSDSERGKRNYGYTF
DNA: TGTGCCAGCAGTGATTCGGAAAGGGGAAAACGGAACTATGGCTACACCTTC

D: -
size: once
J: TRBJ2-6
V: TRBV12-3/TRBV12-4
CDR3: CASRTQGANVLTF
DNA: TGTGCCAGTCGAACCCAGGGGGCCAACGTCCTGACTTTC

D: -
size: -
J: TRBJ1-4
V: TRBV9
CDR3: CASSAWGEGEKLFF
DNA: TGTGCCAGCAGCGCTTGGGGGGAAGGTGAAAAACTGTTTTTT

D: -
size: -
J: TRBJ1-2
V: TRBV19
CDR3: CASSILAGAGYTF
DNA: TGTGCCAGTAGTATCTTGGCAGGCGCTGGCTACACCTTC

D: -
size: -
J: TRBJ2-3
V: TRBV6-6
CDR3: CASSYIDTNTDTQYF
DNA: TGTGCCAGCAGTTACATCGACACGAACACAGATACGCAGTATTTT

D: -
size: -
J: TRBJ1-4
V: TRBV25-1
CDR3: CASSEMGGRLNEKLFF
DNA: TGTGCCAGCAGTGAAATGGGGGGACGGCTGAATGAAAAACTGTTTTTT

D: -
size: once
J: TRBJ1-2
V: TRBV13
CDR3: CASSPGRTVYGYTF
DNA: TGTGCCAGCAGCCCCGGCCGGACAGTTTATGGCTACACCTTC

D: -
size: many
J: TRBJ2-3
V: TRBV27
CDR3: CASSYRDPGDTQYF
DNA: TGTGCCAGCAGTTACAGGGACCCTGGGGATACGCAGTATTTT

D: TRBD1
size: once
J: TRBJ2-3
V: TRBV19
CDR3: CASSARQGARGTDTQYF
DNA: TGTGCCAGTAGTGCCCGACAGGGGGCGAGGGGTACAGATACGCAGTATTTT

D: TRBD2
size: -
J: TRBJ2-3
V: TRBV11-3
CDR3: CASSFGLAHSTDTQYF
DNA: TGTGCCAGCAGCTTTGGACTAGCCCACAGCACAGATACGCAGTATTTT

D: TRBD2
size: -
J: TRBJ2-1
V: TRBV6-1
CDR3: CASSEGGGASGTYNEQFF
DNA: TGTGCCAGCAGTGAAGGGGGGGGAGCTAGCGGGACTTACAATGAGCAGTTCTTC

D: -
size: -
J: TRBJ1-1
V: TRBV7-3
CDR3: CASSLTRDTEAFF
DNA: TGTGCCAGCAGTCTCACCCGGGACACTGAAGCTTTCTTT

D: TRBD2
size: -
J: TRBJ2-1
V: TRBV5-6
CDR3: CASSLLRGGYNEQFF
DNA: TGTGCCAGCAGCCTTCTGCGGGGGGGCTACAATGAGCAGTTCTTC

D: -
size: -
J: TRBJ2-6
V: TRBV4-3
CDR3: CASSHQASGANVLTF
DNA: TGCGCCAGCAGCCATCAGGCCTCTGGGGCCAACGTCCTGACTTTC

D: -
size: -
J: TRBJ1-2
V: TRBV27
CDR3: CASSLEGQGHGYTF
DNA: TGTGCCAGCAGTTTAGAAGGGCAGGGGCATGGCTACACCTTC

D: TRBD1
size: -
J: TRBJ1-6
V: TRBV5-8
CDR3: CASRPGQWNSPLHF
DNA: TGTGCCAGCAGACCGGGACAGTGGAATTCACCCCTCCACTTT

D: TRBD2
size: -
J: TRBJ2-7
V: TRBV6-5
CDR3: CASSYASGGVTYEQYF
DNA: TGTGCCAGCAGTTACGCGAGCGGGGGGGTGACCTACGAGCAGTACTTC

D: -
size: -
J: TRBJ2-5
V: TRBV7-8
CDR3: CASSLVLEEETQYF
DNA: TGTGCCAGCAGCTTAGTATTGGAGGAAGAGACCCAGTACTTC

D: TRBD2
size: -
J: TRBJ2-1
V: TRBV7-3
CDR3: CASSFGTSGIRSEQFF
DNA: TGTGCCAGCAGCTTTGGAACTAGCGGTATAAGGAGTGAGCAGTTCTTC

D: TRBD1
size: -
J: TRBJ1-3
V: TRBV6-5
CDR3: CAGGQGARGNTIYF
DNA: TGTGCCGGGGGACAGGGGGCGCGCGGAAACACCATATATTTT

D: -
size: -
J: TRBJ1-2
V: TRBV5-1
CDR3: CASNFNPGHYYGYTF
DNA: TGCGCCAGCAACTTCAACCCGGGACACTACTATGGCTACACCTTC

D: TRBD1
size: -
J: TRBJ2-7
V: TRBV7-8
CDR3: CASSFLDRGDNEQYF
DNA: TGTGCCAGCAGCTTCCTGGACAGGGGGGATAACGAGCAGTACTTC

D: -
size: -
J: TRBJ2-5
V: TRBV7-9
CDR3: CATVEEGSQETQYF
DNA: TGTGCCACCGTGGAGGAGGGCAGTCAAGAGACCCAGTACTTC

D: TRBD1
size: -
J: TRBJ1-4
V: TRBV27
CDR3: CASSYRDRGPRLFF
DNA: TGTGCCAGCAGTTACCGGGACAGGGGGCCGCGGCTGTTTTTT

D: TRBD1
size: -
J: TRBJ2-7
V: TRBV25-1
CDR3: CASSEYPGTGGAEQYF
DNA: TGTGCCAGCAGTGAATACCCCGGGACAGGGGGCGCCGAGCAGTACTTC

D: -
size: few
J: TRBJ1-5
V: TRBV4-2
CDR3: CASSQGLAEGNQPQHF
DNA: TGTGCCAGCAGCCAAGGTCTGGCAGAAGGCAATCAGCCCCAGCATTTT

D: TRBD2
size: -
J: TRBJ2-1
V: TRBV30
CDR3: CAWSGVAGAGYEQFF
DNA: TGTGCCTGGAGTGGGGTAGCGGGAGCTGGGTATGAGCAGTTCTTC

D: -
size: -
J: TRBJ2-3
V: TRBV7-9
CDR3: CASSLRTDTQYF
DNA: TGTGCCAGCAGCCTGAGAACAGATACGCAGTATTTT

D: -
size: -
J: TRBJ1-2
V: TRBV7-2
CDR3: CASSSYITGGYGYTF
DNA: TGTGCCAGCAGCTCATATATAACAGGTGGCTATGGCTACACCTTC

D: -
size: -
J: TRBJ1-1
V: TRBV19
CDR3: CASTPVWGGDTEAFF
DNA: TGTGCCAGTACCCCGGTATGGGGGGGAGACACTGAAGCTTTCTTT

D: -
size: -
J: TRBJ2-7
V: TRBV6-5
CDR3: CASNPPGQAFGEQYF
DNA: TGTGCCAGCAACCCACCGGGACAAGCGTTCGGAGAGCAGTACTTC

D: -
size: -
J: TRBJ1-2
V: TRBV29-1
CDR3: CSVEPGYTF
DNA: TGCAGCGTCGAGCCCGGCTACACCTTC

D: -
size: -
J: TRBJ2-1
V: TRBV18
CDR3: CASSPEGSGSQDEQFF
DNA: TGTGCCAGCTCACCAGAGGGTAGCGGCAGCCAGGATGAGCAGTTCTTC

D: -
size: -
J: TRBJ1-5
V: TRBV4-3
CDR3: CASSQVYNSNQPQHF
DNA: TGCGCCAGCAGCCAAGTATACAATAGCAATCAGCCCCAGCATTTT

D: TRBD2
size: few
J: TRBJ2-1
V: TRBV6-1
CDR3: CASSEMGLAGGPSSYNEQFF
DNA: TGTGCCAGCAGTGAGATGGGACTAGCGGGAGGGCCAAGCTCCTACAATGAGCAGTTCTTC

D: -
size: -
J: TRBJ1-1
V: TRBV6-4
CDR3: CASSGGRENTEAFF
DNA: TGTGCCAGCAGCGGTGGGAGGGAGAACACTGAAGCTTTCTTT

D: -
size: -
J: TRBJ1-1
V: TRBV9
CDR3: CASSVVDTEAFF
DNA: TGTGCCAGCAGCGTAGTAGACACTGAAGCTTTCTTT

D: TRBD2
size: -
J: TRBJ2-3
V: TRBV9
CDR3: CASSAIAGGQDLYF
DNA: TGTGCCAGCAGCGCAATAGCGGGGGGGCAGGATCTGTATTTT

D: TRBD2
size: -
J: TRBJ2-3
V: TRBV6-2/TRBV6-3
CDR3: CASSGVTSGGPGDTQYF
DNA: TGTGCCAGCAGTGGAGTGACTAGCGGGGGGCCCGGAGATACGCAGTATTTT

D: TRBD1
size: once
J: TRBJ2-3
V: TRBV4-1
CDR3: CASSQVDRGRDTQYF
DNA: TGCGCCAGCAGCCAAGTGGACAGGGGACGGGATACGCAGTATTTT